This TCR beta chain derives from a study of blood T cell repertoires in COVID-19. On the study more broadly: The United States, Italy and Spain were the sources of the acute and convalescent COVID-19 samples. Sources were T cells, B-cell-depleted T cells, or PBMCs; the material itself was cDNA or gDNA.

In the original analysis: Amplified reference gene primers provided the basis for estimating nucleated cell counts. This table comes from immunoSEQ multiplex PCR, and its TCRdb copy is limited to in-frame clones, with some not included. V and J calls plus clone size are reproduced from that table; the DNA served to infer D and trimming. The sample lists roughly 260,000 clones; about 88% were seen once. The junction had 4 bases not matched to a gene; V was cut back by 0 bases and J by 2 bases. CDR3 length equals 15 residues. Germline CDR1 is SGHRS and CDR2 is YFSETQ. This sequence was found in a woman aged 40 to 55 who had recovered from COVID-19. Sequencing was carried out using peripheral blood. J is TRBJ1-2 and V is TRBV5-1, with 7 positions matching TRBD1. In nucleotides, the CDR3 is TGCGCCAGCAGCTTGGGAGGGACAGAAAACTATGGCTACACCTTC. Protein sequence: CASSLGGTENYGYTF.